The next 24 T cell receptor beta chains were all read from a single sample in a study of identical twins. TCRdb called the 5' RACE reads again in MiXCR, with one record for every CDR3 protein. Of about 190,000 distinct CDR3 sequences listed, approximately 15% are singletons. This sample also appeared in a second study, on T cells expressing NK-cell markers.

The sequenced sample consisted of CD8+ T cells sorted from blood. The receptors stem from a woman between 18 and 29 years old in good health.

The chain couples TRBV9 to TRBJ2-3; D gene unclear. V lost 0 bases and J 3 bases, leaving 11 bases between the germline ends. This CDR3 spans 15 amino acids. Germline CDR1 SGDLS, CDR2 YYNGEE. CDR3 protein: CASSVGTSGTDTQYF. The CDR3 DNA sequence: TGTGCCAGCAGCGTAGGAACGTCCGGGACAGATACGCAGTATTTT.

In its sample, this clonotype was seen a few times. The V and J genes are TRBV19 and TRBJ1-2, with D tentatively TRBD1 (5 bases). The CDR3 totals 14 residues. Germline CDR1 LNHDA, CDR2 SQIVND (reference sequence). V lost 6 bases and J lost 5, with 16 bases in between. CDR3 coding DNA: TGTGCCAGTAGCGTGGCGGGGCCAATGTATGGCTACACCTTC. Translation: CASSVAGPMYGYTF.

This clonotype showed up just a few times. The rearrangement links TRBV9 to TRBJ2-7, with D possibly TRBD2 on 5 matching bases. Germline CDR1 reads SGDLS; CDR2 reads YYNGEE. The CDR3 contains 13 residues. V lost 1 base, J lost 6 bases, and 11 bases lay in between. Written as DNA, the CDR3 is TGTGCCAGCAGCGTATATGAAGGGAGCGAGCAGTACTTC. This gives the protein CASSVYEGSEQYF.

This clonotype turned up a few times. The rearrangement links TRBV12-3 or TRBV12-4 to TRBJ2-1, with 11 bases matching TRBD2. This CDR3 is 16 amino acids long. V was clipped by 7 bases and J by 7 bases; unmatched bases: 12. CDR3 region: CASMSHSSGRSNEQFF. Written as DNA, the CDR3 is TGTGCCAGCATGTCCCATTCTAGCGGGAGGTCTAATGAGCAGTTCTTC.

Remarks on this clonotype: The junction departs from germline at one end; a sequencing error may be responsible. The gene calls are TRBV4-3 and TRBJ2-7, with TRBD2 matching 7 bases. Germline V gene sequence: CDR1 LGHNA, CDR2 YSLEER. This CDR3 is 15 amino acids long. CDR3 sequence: CASSQEGGVVYVQYF. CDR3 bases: TGCGCCAGCAGCCAAGAGGGGGGGGTGGTCTACGTGCAGTACTTC.

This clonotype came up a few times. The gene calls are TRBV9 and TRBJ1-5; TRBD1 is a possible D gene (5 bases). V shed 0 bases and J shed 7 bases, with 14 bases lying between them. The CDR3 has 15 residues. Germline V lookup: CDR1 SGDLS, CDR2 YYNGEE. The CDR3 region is CASSVGGSGRQPQHF. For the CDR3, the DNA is TGTGCCAGCAGCGTAGGAGGGTCAGGGAGACAGCCCCAGCATTTT.

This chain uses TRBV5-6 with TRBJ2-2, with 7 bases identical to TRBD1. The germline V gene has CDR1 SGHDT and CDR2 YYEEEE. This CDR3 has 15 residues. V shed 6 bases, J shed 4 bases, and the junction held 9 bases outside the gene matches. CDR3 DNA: TGTGCCAGCACCTTACCGGGACAGCCCACCGGGGAGCTGTTTTTT. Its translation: CASTLPGQPTGELFF. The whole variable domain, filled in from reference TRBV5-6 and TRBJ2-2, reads DAGVTQSPTHLIKTRGQQVTLRCSPKSGHDTVSWYQQALGQGPQFIFQYYEEEERQRGNFPDRFSGHQFPNYSSELNVNALLLGDSALYLCASTLPGQPTGELFFGEGSRLTVL.

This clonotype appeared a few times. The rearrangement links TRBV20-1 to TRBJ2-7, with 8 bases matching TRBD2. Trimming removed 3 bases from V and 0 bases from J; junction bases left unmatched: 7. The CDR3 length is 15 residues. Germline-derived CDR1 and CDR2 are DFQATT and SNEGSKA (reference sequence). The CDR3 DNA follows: TGCAGTGCTAGGGTTATAGCGGGAAGCTCCTACGAGCAGTACTTC. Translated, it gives CSARVIAGSSYEQYF.

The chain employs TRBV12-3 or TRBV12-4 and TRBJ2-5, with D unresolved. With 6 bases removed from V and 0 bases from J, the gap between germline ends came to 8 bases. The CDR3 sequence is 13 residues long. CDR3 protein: CASSGEYQETQYF. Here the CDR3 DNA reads TGTGCCAGCAGCGGAGAGTACCAAGAGACCCAGTACTTC.

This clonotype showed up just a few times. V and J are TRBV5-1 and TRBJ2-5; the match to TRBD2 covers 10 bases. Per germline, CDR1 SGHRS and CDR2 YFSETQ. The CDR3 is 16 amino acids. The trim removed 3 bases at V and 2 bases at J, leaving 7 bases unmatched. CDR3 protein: CASSWLASGGQETQYF. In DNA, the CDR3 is TGCGCCAGCAGCTGGCTGGCTAGCGGGGGACAAGAGACCCAGTACTTC.

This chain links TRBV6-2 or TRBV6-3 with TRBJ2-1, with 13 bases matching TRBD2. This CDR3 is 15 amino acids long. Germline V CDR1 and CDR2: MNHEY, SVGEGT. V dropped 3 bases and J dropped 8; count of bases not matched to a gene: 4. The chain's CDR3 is CASSYGTSGIYEQFF. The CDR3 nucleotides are TGTGCCAGCAGTTATGGGACTAGCGGGATATATGAGCAGTTCTTC.

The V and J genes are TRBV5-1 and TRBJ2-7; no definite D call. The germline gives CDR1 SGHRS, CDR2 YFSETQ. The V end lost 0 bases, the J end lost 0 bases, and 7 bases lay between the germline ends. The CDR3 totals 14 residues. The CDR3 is CASSLDSLSYEQYF. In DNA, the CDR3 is TGCGCCAGCAGCTTGGACTCGCTCTCCTACGAGCAGTACTTC.

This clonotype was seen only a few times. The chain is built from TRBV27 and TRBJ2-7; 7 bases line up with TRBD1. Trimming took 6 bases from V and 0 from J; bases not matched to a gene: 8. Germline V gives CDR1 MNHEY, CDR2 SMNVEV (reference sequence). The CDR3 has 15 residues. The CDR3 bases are TGTGCCAGCAGCTTACGGGACAGTCCCTCCTACGAGCAGTACTTC. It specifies CASSLRDSPSYEQYF.

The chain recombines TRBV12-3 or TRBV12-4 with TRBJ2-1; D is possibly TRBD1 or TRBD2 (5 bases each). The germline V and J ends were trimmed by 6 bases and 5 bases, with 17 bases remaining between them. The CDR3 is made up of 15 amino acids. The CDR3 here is CASSTDRDRDNEQFF. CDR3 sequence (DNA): TGTGCCAGCAGCACCGACCGGGACCGTGACAATGAGCAGTTCTTC.

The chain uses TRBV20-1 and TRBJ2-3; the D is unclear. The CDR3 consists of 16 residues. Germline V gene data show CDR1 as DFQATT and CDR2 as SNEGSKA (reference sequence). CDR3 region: CCTTRQRALDTDTQYF. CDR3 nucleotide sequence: TGCTGTACTACCCGACAACGGGCTCTTGACACAGATACGCAGTATTTT.

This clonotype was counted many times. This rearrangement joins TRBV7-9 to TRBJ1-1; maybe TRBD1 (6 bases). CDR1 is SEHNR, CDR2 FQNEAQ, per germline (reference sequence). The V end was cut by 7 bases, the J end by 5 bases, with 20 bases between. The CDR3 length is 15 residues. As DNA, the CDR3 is TGTGCCAGCACCGACAGGAGGTGGGCAGGTACTGAAGCTTTCTTT. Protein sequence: CASTDRRWAGTEAFF.

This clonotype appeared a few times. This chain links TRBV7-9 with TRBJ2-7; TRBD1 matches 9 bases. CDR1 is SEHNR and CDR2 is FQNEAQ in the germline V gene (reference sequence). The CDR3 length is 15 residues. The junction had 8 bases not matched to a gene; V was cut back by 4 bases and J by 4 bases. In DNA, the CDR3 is TGTGCCAGCAGCTCCTGGGGACAGGGAATGTACGAGCAGTACTTC. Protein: CASSSWGQGMYEQYF.

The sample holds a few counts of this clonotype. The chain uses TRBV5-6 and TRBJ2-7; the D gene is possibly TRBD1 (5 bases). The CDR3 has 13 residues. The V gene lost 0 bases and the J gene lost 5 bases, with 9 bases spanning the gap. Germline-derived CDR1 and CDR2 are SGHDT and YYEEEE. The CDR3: CASSLVRADEQYF. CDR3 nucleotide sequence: TGTGCCAGCAGCTTGGTCAGGGCAGACGAGCAGTACTTC.

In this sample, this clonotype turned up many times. The CDR3 loop is CASSITSGRAVRETQYF. CDR3 bases: TGTGCCAGCAGTATAACTAGCGGGAGGGCCGTTCGAGAGACCCAGTACTTC. This chain links TRBV12-3 or TRBV12-4 with TRBJ2-5, with TRBD2 identical over 13 bases. The CDR3 sequence is 17 residues long. V lost 5 bases to trimming and J lost 4 bases; unmatched junction nucleotides: 10.

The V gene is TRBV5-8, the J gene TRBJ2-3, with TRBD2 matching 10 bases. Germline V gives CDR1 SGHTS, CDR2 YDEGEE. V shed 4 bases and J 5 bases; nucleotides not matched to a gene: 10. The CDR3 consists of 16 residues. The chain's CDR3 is CASSLGLAGVLDTQYF. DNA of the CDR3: TGTGCCAGCAGCCTGGGGCTAGCGGGAGTTTTAGATACGCAGTATTTT.

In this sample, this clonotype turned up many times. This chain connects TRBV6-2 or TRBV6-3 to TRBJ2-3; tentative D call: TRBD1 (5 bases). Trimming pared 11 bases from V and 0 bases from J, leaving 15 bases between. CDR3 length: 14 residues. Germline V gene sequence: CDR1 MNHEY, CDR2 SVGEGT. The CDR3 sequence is CASSVGASTDTQYF. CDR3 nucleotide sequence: TGTGCCTCTTCCGTAGGGGCGAGCACAGATACGCAGTATTTT.

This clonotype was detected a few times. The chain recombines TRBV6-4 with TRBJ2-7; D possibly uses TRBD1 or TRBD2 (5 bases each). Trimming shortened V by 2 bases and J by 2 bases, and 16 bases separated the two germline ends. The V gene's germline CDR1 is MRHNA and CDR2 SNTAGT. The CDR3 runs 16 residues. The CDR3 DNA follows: TGTGCCAGCAGTGACCGAAGAACGGGGACCACCTACGAGCAGTACTTC. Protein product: CASSDRRTGTTYEQYF.

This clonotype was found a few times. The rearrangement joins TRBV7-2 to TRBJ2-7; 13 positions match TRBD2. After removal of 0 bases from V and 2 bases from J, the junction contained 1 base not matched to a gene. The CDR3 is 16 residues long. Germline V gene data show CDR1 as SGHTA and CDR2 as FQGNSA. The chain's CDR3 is CASSLAGTSGAYEQYF. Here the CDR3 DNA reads TGTGCCAGCAGCTTAGCTGGGACTAGCGGGGCCTACGAGCAGTACTTC. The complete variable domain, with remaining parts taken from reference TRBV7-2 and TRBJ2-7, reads GAGVSQSPSNKVTEKGKDVELRCDPISGHTALYWYRQSLGQGLEFLIYFQGNSAPDKSGLPSDRFSAERTGGSVSTLTIQRTQQEDSAVYLCASSLAGTSGAYEQYFGPGTRLTVT.

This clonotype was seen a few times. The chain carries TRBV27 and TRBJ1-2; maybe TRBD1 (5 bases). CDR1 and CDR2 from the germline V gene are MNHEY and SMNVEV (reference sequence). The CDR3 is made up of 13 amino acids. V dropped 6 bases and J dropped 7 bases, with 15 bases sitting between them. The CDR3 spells CASSTGAGGGYTF. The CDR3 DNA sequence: TGTGCCAGCAGCACCGGGGCCGGGGGTGGCTACACCTTC.